The T cell receptor (beta chain) under discussion was sequenced for a study of cytomegalovirus exposure and HLA in healthy donors. For the study at large: Of several hundred genotyped donors, 70% to 85% clustered with self-reported Caucasian donors.

The CDR3 extends over 15 amino acids. In the case of this clone: The antigen is unknown.

Study-wide results and caveats: Some V segments (TRBV6-2 and TRBV6-3 among them) were excluded as indistinguishable. In vitro assays verified that three CMV-associated chains recognized CMV antigens specifically.

Amplification used 60 Vbeta primers and 13 Jbeta primers. Generated by immunoSEQ multiplex PCR, the TCRdb table keeps only in-frame clones and is missing some. The sample has about 200,000 clones, 70% to 80% seen once. This clonotype was obtained from a girl between 5 and 17 years old in good health and CMV-seropositive. J is TRBJ2-1 and V is TRBV12-1; the D segment call TRBD2 is taken from the table without a DNA check. TRBV12-1 is deemed a pseudogene. Sequencing used PBMCs. CDR3 coding DNA: TGTGCCAGCAGCCGTACTAGCGGGGACCCCAATGAGCAGTTCTTC. The encoded protein is CASSRTSGDPNEQFF.